This T cell receptor beta chain was sequenced for a study of blood T cells in healthy people across ages. The length of the CDR3 is 15 residues. The trim removed 6 bases at V and 8 bases at J, leaving 10 bases unmatched. The germline CDR1 and CDR2 sequences are MGHDK and SYGVNS. This clonotype came up a few times. In terms of origin and age, donors were healthy Caucasian individuals from Russia aged roughly 6 to 100. Alongside a J-beta primer mix, a sample-barcoded 5' primer served in a second PCR lasting about 7 to 11 cycles. TCRdb reprocessed the 5' RACE reads with MiXCR, giving one entry per CDR3 protein. This table holds 500,000 to 700,000 distinct CDR3 sequences, approximately 30% found once.

This clonotype was sampled from a woman older than 75 in good health. The material sequenced was blood. The genes are TRBV25-1 and TRBJ1-4; TRBD1 aligns across 9 bases. The CDR3 DNA follows: TGTGCCAGCAGCCCCCCCGGGACAGGGAGCGAAAAACTGTTTTTT. As protein: CASSPPGTGSEKLFF.